The clone carrying this T cell receptor beta chain was picked up a small number of times. Antigen: not known. This specimen comes from a study of cytomegalovirus exposure and HLA in healthy donors. Notes on the study in general: Earlier analysis looked at TCR beta V segments, and most were productive about 87% or about 30% of the time. Reports described diagnosis of cytomegalovirus status by the classifier as highly specific and sensitive.

The PCR made use of 60 Vbeta and 13 Jbeta primers. The protocol was immunoSEQ multiplex PCR, while the TCRdb copy is restricted to in-frame clones and leaves out a portion. The data show 60,000 to 90,000 clones, about 70% seen once. The sequenced sample was PBMCs. The sequence derives from a man aged 35 to 55 in good health and CMV-seropositive.

CDR3 amino acids: CASSLMGAGSNEKLFF. The DNA for the CDR3 is TGTGCCAGCAGCTTAATGGGGGCTGGATCTAATGAAAAACTGTTTTTT. The chain is built from TRBV7-9 and TRBJ1-4, with D possibly being TRBD1 (6 bases). CDR3 size: 16 residues. Germline lookup yields CDR1 SEHNR and CDR2 FQNEAQ (reference sequence). V was cut by 2 bases and J by 3 bases, with 13 bases left in between.